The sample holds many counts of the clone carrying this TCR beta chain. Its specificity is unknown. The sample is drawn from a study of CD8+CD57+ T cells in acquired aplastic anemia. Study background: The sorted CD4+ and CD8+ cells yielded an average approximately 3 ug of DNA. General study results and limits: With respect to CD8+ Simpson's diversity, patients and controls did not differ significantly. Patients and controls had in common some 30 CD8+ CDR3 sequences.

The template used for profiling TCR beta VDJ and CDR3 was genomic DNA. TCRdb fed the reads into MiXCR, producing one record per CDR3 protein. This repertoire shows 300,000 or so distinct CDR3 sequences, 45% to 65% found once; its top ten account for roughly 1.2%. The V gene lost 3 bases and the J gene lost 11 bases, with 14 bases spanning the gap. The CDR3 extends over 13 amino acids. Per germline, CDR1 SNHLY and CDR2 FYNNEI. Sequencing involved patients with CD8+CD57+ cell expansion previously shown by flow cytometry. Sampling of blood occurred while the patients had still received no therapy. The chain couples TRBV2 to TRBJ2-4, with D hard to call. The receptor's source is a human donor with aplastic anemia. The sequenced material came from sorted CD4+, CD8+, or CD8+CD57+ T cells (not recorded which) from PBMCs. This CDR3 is CASSDGAGIFQYF. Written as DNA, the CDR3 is TGTGCCAGCAGTGACGGTGCAGGAATCTTTCAGTACTTC.